This T cell receptor beta chain is from a study of blood T cell repertoires in COVID-19. For the study at large: Acute and convalescent COVID-19 specimens originated in the United States, Italy and Spain.

The ends were cut back, 3 bases at V and 1 base at J, with 12 bases in the middle. The CDR3 runs 15 residues. The V gene's germline CDR1 is MGHRA and CDR2 YSYEKL. Sequenced by immunoSEQ multiplex PCR; TCRdb stores in-frame clones only, minus some. The sample consists of 200,000 to 250,000 clones, 80% to 90% of them appearing once. Material for sequencing was PBMCs or T cells enriched from blood (not recorded which). The origin of this receptor is a woman under 30 in a cohort exposed to, infected with or recovered from COVID-19 (not recorded which). The chain uses TRBV4-1 and TRBJ1-2; D might be TRBD1 (6 bases). CDR3 bases: TGCGCCAGCAGCCATGGACAGCGACTTAACTATGGCTACACCTTC. Its protein is CASSHGQRLNYGYTF.